The present T cell receptor beta chain was sequenced within a study of response to subunit inactivated influenza vaccine. Findings and caveats of the study: Authors suggested each seasonal flu vaccination may recruit only limited numbers of new T cells.

CDR3 length: 14 amino acids. Germline V CDR1 and CDR2: DFQATT, SNEGSKA (reference sequence). Trimming at V came to 1 base and at J to 2 bases, leaving 1 base not matched to a gene. TCRdb reprocessed the RT-PCR reads via MiXCR and lists one record per CDR3 protein. The sample carries over 750,000 distinct CDR3 sequences, around 20% recorded once. A few counts support this clonotype. Its antigen is still unknown. This chain links TRBV20-1 with TRBJ2-2; TRBD2 matches 7 bases. The sequence came from a man in his forties or fifties who received an inactivated influenza vaccine. The source was PBMCs from blood, collected less than 6 days after vaccination. The DNA for the CDR3 is TGCAGTGCTAGAGGCGGGAGAAACACCGGGGAGCTGTTTTTT. Residues: CSARGGRNTGELFF.